In its sample, the clone carrying this T cell receptor beta chain was seen many times. Sequencing libraries for TCR beta were prepared with iRepertoire HTBI primers and Arm-PCR of CDR3 regions. MiXCR, run by TCRdb on the multiplex PCR reads, gives a single entry per CDR3 protein. The sample yields 400,000 to 650,000 distinct CDR3 sequences, 15% to 20% seen once. This specimen comes from a study of regulatory T cells in long-lasting Graves disease. As for time point: newly diagnosed GD, antithyroid drugs for less than 3 months. Scientists built the TCR library using RNA that was extracted from PBMCs. The CDR3 contains 14 residues. Per the germline V gene, CDR1 is SGHTA and CDR2 is FQGNSA. V was clipped by 8 bases and J by 5 bases, with 18 bases between them. This same sample was also taken into another study, of T cells in Graves' hyperthyroidism and ophthalmopathy.

The rearrangement joins TRBV7-2 to TRBJ2-5, with D perhaps TRBD1 or TRBD2 (5 bases each). The material sequenced was peripheral blood mononuclear cells (PBMCs), taken at new diagnosis, from a patient treated with antithyroid drugs. This receptor was identified in a woman aged 40 to 65 with Graves disease. CDR3: CASAPRGFGETQYF. In DNA form, the CDR3 reads TGTGCCAGCGCCCCCCGGGGCTTCGGGGAGACCCAGTACTTC.